This is a list of T cell receptor beta chains from one sample in a study of shared clonotypes between healthy human individuals. Libraries were prepared by immunoSEQ multiplex PCR; TCRdb keeps only in-frame clonotypes and omits some of them. This sample has more than 850,000 clones, with approximately 78% found just once. Specimen: memory CD4+ T cells from PBMCs. Every receptor here comes from a man aged 18-30 years in good health. Some clones in this sample may be carry-over from other donors' samples. Each CDR3 is given with its conserved first and last residue. Each record gives: J gene, clone size, D gene, V gene, CDR3 protein, CDR3 DNA. D genes are given only for firm matches. Clone size is not always given. Where it is, it says once, few, many or a class for expanded clones.

TRBJ1-4,-,-,TRBV19,CASSTAGATNEKLFF,TGTGCCAGTAGTACTGCAGGGGCAACTAATGAAAAACTGTTTTTT
TRBJ2-5,-,-,TRBV6-5,CASSWSAGETQYF,TGTGCCAGCAGTTGGTCCGCCGGGGAGACCCAGTACTTC
TRBJ1-4,-,TRBD1,TRBV28,CASSTSGTGVFFNEKLFF,TGTGCCAGCAGTACGTCCGGGACAGGGGTCTTCTTTAATGAAAAACTGTTTTTT
TRBJ2-5,-,-,TRBV6-6,CASSYQLSPEETQYF,TGTGCCAGCAGTTACCAGTTATCGCCGGAGGAGACCCAGTACTTC
TRBJ2-6,-,TRBD1,TRBV25-1,CASSNDRAGANVLTF,TGTGCCAGCAGTAACGACAGGGCTGGGGCCAACGTCCTGACTTTC
TRBJ2-3,-,TRBD2,TRBV9,CASSPRLATSTDTQYF,TGTGCCAGCAGCCCGAGACTAGCGACTAGCACAGATACGCAGTATTTT
TRBJ2-1,many,TRBD2,TRBV4-2,CASSQDVGGRGSNEQFF,TGTGCCAGCAGCCAAGATGTTGGCGGGAGAGGAAGCAATGAGCAGTTCTTC
TRBJ2-3,once,TRBD2,TRBV6-4,CASSGGLAGEDTQYF,TGTGCCAGCAGTGGCGGCCTAGCGGGAGAGGATACGCAGTATTTT
TRBJ1-1,once,-,TRBV28,CASSWRGGTGTEAFF,TGTGCCAGCAGTTGGCGCGGGGGAACGGGCACTGAAGCTTTCTTT
TRBJ1-2,-,-,TRBV29-1,CSVGQANYYGYTF,TGCAGCGTTGGTCAGGCAAACTACTATGGCTACACCTTC
TRBJ2-7,-,-,TRBV18,CASSRMNYEQYF,TGTGCCAGCTCACGGATGAACTACGAGCAGTACTTC
TRBJ1-2,-,-,TRBV20-1,CSARITRGYTF,TGCAGTGCTAGGATTACTCGTGGCTACACCTTC
TRBJ2-3,-,-,TRBV7-9,CASSSRQPGPTGDTQYF,TGTGCCAGCAGCTCGAGGCAACCGGGACCCACGGGAGATACGCAGTATTTT
TRBJ1-1,-,-,TRBV7-9,CASSQGRETEAFF,TGTGCCAGCAGCCAAGGACGCGAGACTGAAGCTTTCTTT
TRBJ1-2,-,-,TRBV7-9,CASSLGGGQGYGYTF,TGTGCCAGCAGCTTAGGAGGAGGGCAGGGCTATGGCTACACCTTC
TRBJ2-5,-,TRBD1,TRBV10-3,CAAARRTGNMGQETQYF,TGTGCCGCTGCCCGGCGGACAGGGAATATGGGACAAGAGACCCAGTACTTC
TRBJ1-1,once,-,TRBV30,CAWRPAGRRNTEAFF,TGTGCCTGGAGGCCGGCAGGGAGGCGGAACACTGAAGCTTTCTTT
TRBJ1-4,-,TRBD1,TRBV7-2,CASSLTDRATNEKLFF,TGTGCCAGCAGCTTGACCGACAGGGCAACTAATGAAAAACTGTTTTTT
TRBJ2-1,-,TRBD2,TRBV19,CASSRTSSYNEQFF,TGTGCCAGTAGCCGGACTAGCTCCTACAATGAGCAGTTCTTC
TRBJ1-4,-,-,TRBV14,CASSQHTGFNEKLFF,TGTGCCAGCAGCCAACATACAGGCTTTAATGAAAAACTGTTTTTT
TRBJ2-1,once,-,TRBV5-1,CASSLDGTDYNEQFF,TGCGCCAGCAGCTTGGATGGCACCGACTACAATGAGCAGTTCTTC
TRBJ2-7,-,-,TRBV11-2,CASSLASGSYEQYF,TGTGCCAGCAGCTTAGCGTCAGGCTCCTACGAGCAGTACTTC
TRBJ2-6,-,-,TRBV7-3,CASSTTGGANVLTF,TGTGCCAGCAGCACTACTGGAGGGGCCAACGTCCTGACTTTC
TRBJ1-5,-,TRBD1,TRBV7-2,CASSLQGGDQPQHF,TGTGCCAGCAGCCTACAGGGGGGGGATCAGCCCCAGCATTTT
TRBJ2-1,few,-,TRBV6-1,CASFGYNEQFF,TGTGCCAGCTTCGGTTACAATGAGCAGTTCTTC
TRBJ2-3,-,TRBD2,TRBV5-1,CASSLQSGGADTQYF,TGCGCCAGCAGCTTGCAAAGCGGGGGGGCAGATACGCAGTATTTT
TRBJ1-2,-,-,TRBV28,CASSFSNYGYTF,TGTGCCAGCAGTTTTAGCAACTATGGCTACACCTTC
TRBJ1-5,-,TRBD1,TRBV10-3,CAISEIYRTGNQPQHF,TGTGCCATCAGTGAAATATATAGGACAGGGAATCAGCCCCAGCATTTT
TRBJ1-3,-,TRBD1,TRBV7-3,CASSGTGSSGNTIYF,TGTGCCAGCAGCGGGACAGGGAGCTCTGGAAACACCATATATTTT
TRBJ1-1,-,-,TRBV18,CASSPTGVNTEAFF,TGTGCCAGCTCACCCACCGGCGTGAACACTGAAGCTTTCTTT
TRBJ2-7,-,TRBD1,TRBV18,CASSPKGTGALSYEQYF,TGTGCCAGCTCACCAAAAGGAACAGGGGCCTTATCCTACGAGCAGTACTTC
TRBJ1-3,-,-,TRBV7-8,CASSLGRSSGNTIYF,TGTGCCAGCAGCTTAGGCAGAAGCTCTGGAAACACCATATATTTT
TRBJ2-1,-,TRBD2,TRBV4-2,CASSLRTSGRFGTYNEQFF,TGTGCCAGCAGCCTCCGGACTAGCGGGAGGTTCGGCACCTACAATGAGCAGTTCTTC
TRBJ2-1,few,-,TRBV5-1,CASRVQGSYNEQFF,TGCGCCAGCAGAGTCCAGGGGTCCTACAATGAGCAGTTCTTC
TRBJ2-7,-,-,TRBV7-3,CASSLIPGGSGEQYF,TGTGCCAGCAGCTTAATCCCAGGGGGGTCGGGCGAGCAGTACTTC
TRBJ2-1,few,TRBD2,TRBV5-1,CASSSWGTSGVDEQFF,TGCGCCAGCAGCTCTTGGGGGACTAGCGGGGTCGATGAGCAGTTCTTC
TRBJ1-1,-,-,TRBV29-1,CSAVRPLANTEAFF,TGCAGCGCTGTCCGACCGCTCGCGAACACTGAAGCTTTCTTT
TRBJ2-7,few,-,TRBV30,CAWMWGGQGEQYF,TGTGCCTGGATGTGGGGCGGCCAGGGTGAGCAGTACTTC
TRBJ2-5,-,-,TRBV5-4,CASSTSGSVGLGETQYF,TGTGCCAGCAGTACGTCCGGGAGTGTGGGTTTAGGAGAGACCCAGTACTTC
TRBJ2-1,-,TRBD2,TRBV10-3,CAISARYGLAGEGLNEQFF,TGTGCCATCAGCGCGCGGTATGGACTAGCGGGAGAAGGGCTAAATGAGCAGTTCTTC
TRBJ2-1,many,TRBD1,TRBV2,CASSPGQGYTNEQFF,TGTGCCAGCAGTCCCGGACAGGGATACACGAATGAGCAGTTCTTC
TRBJ2-1,-,TRBD2,TRBV5-1,CASSLDPSGGYNEQFF,TGCGCCAGCAGCTTGGACCCTAGCGGTGGTTACAATGAGCAGTTCTTC
TRBJ2-1,-,TRBD2,TRBV14,CASSRASGRGTYNEQFF,TGTGCCAGCAGCCGGGCTAGCGGGAGGGGAACCTACAATGAGCAGTTCTTC
TRBJ1-5,-,-,TRBV2,CASSDVGVRNQPQHF,TGTGCCAGCAGTGATGTGGGGGTACGCAATCAGCCCCAGCATTTT
TRBJ2-7,many,-,TRBV23-1,CASSQRGTGGAYEQYF,TGCGCCAGCAGCCAAAGGGGAACAGGAGGGGCCTACGAGCAGTACTTC
TRBJ2-2,-,TRBD1,TRBV28,CASSFGPRQGAPGELFF,TGTGCCAGCAGTTTTGGGCCGAGACAGGGGGCCCCCGGGGAGCTGTTTTTT
TRBJ2-5,-,-,TRBV5-1,CASSTTGGVETQYF,TGCGCCAGCAGTACGACCGGGGGCGTAGAGACCCAGTACTTC
TRBJ2-7,few,TRBD2,TRBV5-4,CASSWGGDGEQYF,TGTGCCAGCAGCTGGGGAGGGGACGGAGAGCAGTACTTC